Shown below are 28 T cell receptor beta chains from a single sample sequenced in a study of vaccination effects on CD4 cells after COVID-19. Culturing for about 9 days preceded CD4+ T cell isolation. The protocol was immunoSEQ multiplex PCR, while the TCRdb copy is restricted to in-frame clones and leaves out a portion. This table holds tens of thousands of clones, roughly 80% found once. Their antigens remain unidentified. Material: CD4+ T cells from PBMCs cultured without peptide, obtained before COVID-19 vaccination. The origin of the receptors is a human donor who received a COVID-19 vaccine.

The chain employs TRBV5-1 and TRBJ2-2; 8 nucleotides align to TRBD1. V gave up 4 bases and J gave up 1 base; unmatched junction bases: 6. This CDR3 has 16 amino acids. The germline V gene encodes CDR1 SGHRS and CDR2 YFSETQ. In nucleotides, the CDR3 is TGCGCCAGCAGCCCTCCCGGGACAGGGAACACCGGGGAGCTGTTTTTT. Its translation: CASSPPGTGNTGELFF.

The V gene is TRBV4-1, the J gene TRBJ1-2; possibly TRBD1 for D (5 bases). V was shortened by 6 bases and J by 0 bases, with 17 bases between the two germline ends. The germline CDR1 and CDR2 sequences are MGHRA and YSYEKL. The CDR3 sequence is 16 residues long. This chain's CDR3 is CASRLPGTGTNYGYTF. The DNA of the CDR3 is TGCGCCAGCAGACTCCCCGGGACCGGGACTAACTATGGCTACACCTTC.

The CDR3 loop reads CASSPGQSNTEAFF. The CDR3, as DNA: TGCGCCAGCAGCCCAGGACAGTCGAACACTGAAGCTTTCTTT. The chain couples TRBV5-1 to TRBJ1-1, with D possibly matching TRBD1 (6 bases). CDR3 length: 14 residues. The V and J ends lost 4 bases and 1 base respectively, with 11 bases between them. Per germline, CDR1 SGHRS and CDR2 YFSETQ.

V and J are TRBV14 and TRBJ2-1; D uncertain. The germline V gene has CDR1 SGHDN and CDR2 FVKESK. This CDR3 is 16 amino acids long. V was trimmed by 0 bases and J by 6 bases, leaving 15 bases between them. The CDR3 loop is CASSQDRMGSRNEQFF. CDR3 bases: TGTGCCAGCAGCCAAGATAGGATGGGCTCACGCAATGAGCAGTTCTTC.

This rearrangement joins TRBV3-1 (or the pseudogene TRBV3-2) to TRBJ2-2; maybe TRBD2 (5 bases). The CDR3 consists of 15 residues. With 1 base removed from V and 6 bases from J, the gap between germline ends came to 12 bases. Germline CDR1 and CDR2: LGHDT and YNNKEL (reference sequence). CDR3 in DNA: TGTGCCAGCAGCCAAGCTTCGAGCGGCCCCGGGGAGCTGTTTTTT. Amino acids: CASSQASSGPGELFF.

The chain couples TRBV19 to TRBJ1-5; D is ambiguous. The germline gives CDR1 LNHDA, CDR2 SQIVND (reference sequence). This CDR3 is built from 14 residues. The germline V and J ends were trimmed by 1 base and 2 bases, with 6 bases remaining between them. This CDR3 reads CASSIAGGNQPQHF. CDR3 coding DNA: TGTGCCAGTAGTATAGCGGGAGGCAATCAGCCCCAGCATTTT.

The CDR3, as DNA: TGTGCCAGCAGCTCGACAGGGGTGAACACTGAAGCTTTCTTT. Its translation: CASSSTGVNTEAFF. The V and J genes are TRBV7-2 and TRBJ1-1; 8 nucleotides align to TRBD1. Germline values: CDR1 SGHTA, CDR2 FQGNSA. V lost 4 bases to trimming and J lost 0 bases; unmatched junction nucleotides: 1. There are 14 residues in the CDR3.

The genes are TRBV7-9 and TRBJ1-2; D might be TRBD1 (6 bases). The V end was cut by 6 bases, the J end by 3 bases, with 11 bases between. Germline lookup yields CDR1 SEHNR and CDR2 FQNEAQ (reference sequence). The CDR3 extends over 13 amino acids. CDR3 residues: CASRAAGDYGYTF. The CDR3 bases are TGTGCCAGCAGGGCTGCAGGGGACTATGGCTACACCTTC.

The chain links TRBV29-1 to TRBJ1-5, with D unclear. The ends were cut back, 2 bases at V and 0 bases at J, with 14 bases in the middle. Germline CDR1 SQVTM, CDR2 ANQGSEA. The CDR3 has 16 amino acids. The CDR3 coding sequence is TGCAGCGTTGAAAAGGTCGGTCAAGATAGCAATCAGCCCCAGCATTTT. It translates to CSVEKVGQDSNQPQHF.

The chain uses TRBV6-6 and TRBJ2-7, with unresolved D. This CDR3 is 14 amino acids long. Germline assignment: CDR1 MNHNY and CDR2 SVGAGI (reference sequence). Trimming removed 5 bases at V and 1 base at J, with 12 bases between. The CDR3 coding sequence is TGTGCCAGCAGTAACGACCCCGGGTCCTACGAGCAGTACGTC. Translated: CASSNDPGSYEQYV.

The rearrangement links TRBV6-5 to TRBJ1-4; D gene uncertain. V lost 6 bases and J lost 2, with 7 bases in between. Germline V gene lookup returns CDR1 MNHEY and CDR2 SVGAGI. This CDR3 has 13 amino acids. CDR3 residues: CASRRQTNEKLFF. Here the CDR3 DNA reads TGTGCCAGCAGGCGGCAGACTAATGAAAAACTGTTTTTT.

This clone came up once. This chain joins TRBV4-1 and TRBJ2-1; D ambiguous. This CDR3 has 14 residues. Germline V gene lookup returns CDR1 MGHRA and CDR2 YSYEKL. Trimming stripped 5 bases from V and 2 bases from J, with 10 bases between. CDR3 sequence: CASSSRMAYNEQFF. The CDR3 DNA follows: TGCGCCAGCAGCTCTCGGATGGCCTACAATGAGCAGTTCTTC.

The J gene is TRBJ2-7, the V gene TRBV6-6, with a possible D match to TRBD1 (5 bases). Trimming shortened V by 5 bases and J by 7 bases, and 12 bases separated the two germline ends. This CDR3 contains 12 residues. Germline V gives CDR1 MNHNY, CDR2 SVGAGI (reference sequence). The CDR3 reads CASSLTGGEQYV. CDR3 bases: TGTGCCAGCAGTCTCACAGGTGGAGAGCAGTACGTC.

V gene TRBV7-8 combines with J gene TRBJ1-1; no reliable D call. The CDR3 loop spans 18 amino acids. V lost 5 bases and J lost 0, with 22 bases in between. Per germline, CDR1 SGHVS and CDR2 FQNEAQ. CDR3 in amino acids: CASSPPWGPNLMNTEAFF. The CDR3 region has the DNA TGTGCCAGCAGCCCACCCTGGGGTCCCAATCTCATGAACACTGAAGCTTTCTTT.

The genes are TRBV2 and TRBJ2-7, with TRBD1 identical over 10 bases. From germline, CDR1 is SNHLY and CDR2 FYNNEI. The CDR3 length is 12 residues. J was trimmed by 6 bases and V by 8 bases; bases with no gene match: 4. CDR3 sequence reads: CASRDRGSEQYV. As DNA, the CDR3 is TGTGCCAGCCGGGACAGGGGTAGCGAGCAGTACGTC.

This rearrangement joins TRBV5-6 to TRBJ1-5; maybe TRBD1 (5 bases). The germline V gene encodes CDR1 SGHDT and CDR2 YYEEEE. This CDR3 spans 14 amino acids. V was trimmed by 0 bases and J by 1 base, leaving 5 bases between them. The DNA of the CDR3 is TGTGCCAGCAGCTTGGACAGGAGCAATCAGCCCCAGCATTTT. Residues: CASSLDRSNQPQHF.

CDR3 protein: CASIGRYSGNTIYF. The CDR3 DNA reads as TGTGCCAGTATCGGACGGTACTCTGGAAACACCATATATTTT. The chain links TRBV19 to TRBJ1-3; D is uncertain. This CDR3 has 14 residues. CDR1 is LNHDA and CDR2 is SQIVND in the germline V gene (reference sequence). V lost 7 bases, J lost 0 bases, and 10 bases lay in between.

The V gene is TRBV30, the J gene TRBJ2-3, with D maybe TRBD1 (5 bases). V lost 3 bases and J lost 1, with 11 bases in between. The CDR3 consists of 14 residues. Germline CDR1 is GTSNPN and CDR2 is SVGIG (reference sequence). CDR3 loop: CAWRGTGRTDTQYF. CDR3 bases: TGTGCCTGGAGGGGAACAGGACGCACAGATACGCAGTATTTT. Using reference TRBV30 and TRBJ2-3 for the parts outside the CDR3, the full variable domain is SQTIHQWPATLVQPVGSPLSLECTVEGTSNPNLYWYRQAAGRGLQLLFYSVGIGQISSEVPQNLSASRPQDRQFILSSKKLLLSDSGFYLCAWRGTGRTDTQYFGPGTRLTVL.

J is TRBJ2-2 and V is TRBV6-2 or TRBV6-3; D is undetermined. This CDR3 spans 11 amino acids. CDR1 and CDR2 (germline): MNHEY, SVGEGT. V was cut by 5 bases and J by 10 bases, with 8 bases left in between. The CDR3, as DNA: TGTGCCAGCAGTGACCACTCGGAGCTGTTTTTT. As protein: CASSDHSELFF.

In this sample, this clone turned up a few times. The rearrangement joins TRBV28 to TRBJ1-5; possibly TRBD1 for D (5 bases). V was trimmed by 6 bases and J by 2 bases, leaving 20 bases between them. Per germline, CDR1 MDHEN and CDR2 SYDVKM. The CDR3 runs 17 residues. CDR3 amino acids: CASSLRDGPMGNQPQHF. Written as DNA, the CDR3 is TGTGCCAGCAGCCTACGGGACGGACCCATGGGCAATCAGCCCCAGCATTTT.

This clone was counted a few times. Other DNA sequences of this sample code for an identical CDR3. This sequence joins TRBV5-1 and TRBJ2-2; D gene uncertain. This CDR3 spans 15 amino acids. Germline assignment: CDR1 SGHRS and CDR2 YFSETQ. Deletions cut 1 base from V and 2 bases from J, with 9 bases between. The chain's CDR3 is CASSLQTLNTGELFF. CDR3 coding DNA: TGCGCCAGCAGCTTGCAGACACTTAACACCGGGGAGCTGTTTTTT.

In DNA, the CDR3 is TGCGCCAGCAGCTTGGCCACTAGCGGGGGGGCCATAAATGAGCAGTTCTTC. It encodes CASSLATSGGAINEQFF. The chain carries TRBV5-1 and TRBJ2-1, with 13 bases identical to TRBD2. The CDR3 spans 17 residues. CDR1 and CDR2 (germline): SGHRS, YFSETQ. Unmatched junction bases numbered 7, after V lost 0 bases and J lost 7 bases.

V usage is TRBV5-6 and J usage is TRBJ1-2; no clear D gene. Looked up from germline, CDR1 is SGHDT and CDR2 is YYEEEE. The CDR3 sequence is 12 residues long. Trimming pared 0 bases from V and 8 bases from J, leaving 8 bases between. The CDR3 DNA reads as TGTGCCAGCAGCTTGGAGTCCACAGGCTACACCTTC. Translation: CASSLESTGYTF.

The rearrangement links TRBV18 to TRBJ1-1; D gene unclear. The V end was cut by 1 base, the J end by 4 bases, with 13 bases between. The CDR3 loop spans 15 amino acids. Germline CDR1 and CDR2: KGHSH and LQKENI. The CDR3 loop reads CASSPRTGGGTEAFF. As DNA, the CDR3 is TGTGCCAGCTCACCACGAACGGGCGGTGGCACTGAAGCTTTCTTT.

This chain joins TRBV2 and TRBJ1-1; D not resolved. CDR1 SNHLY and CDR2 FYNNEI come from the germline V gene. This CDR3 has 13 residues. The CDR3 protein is CASGSNTNTEAFF. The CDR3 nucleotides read TGTGCAAGCGGGTCCAACACAAACACTGAAGCTTTCTTT. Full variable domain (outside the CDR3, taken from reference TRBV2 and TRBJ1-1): EPEVTQTPSHQVTQMGQEVILRCVPISNHLYFYWYRQILGQKVEFLVSFYNNEISEKSEIFDDQFSVERPDGSNFTLKIRSTKLEDSAMYFCASGSNTNTEAFFGQGTRLTVV.

CDR3 coding DNA: TGTGCCAGCAGCGTAGCATTCTCCTACAATGAGCAGTTCTTC. This gives the protein CASSVAFSYNEQFF. J is TRBJ2-1 and V is TRBV9; no reliable D call. The CDR3 runs 14 residues. V lost 0 bases and J 0 bases, leaving 4 bases between the germline ends. Germline CDR1 and CDR2: SGDLS and YYNGEE.

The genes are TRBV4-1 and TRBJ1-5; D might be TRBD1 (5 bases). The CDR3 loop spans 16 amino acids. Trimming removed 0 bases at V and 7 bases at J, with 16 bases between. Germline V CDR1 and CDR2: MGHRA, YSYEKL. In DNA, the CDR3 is TGCGCCAGCAGCCAAGATGAGGGGAATATTGCCCAGCCCCAGCATTTT. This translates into CASSQDEGNIAQPQHF.

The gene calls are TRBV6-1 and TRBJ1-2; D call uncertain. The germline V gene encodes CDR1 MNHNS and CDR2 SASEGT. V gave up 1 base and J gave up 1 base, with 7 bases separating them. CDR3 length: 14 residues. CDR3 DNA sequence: TGTGCCAGCAGTGAAGTCAGAGATAACTATGGCTACACCTTC. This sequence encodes CASSEVRDNYGYTF.